A single sample is the source of the 5 T cell receptor beta chains below, sequenced in a study of T-cell reconstitution after alpha-beta-depleted transplantation in children. Molecular barcoding with unique molecular identifiers was used for the TCRbeta library. TCRdb reprocessed the PCR reads via MiXCR and lists one record per CDR3 protein. The sample includes hundreds of thousands of distinct CDR3 sequences, roughly 10% of them seen just once. Sequenced material: PBMCs, taken before TCRalphabeta/CD19-depleted stem cell transplant. All receptors come from a child under two years old with acute myeloid leukemia, due to receive a stem cell transplant.

V usage is TRBV25-1 and J usage is TRBJ2-3; 9 positions match TRBD2. Unmatched junction bases numbered 14, after V lost 5 bases and J lost 5 bases. The CDR3 consists of 17 residues. Germline V gives CDR1 MGHDK, CDR2 SYGVNS. The CDR3 DNA reads as TGTGCCAGCAGTCCCTTGCGGCGGGAGGGCAAAGGAGATACGCAGTATTTT. Translating gives CASSPLRREGKGDTQYF.

This clonotype showed up many times. CDR3 DNA sequence: TGTGCCAGCAGCTCTCTTTGGAGAGGGTACAATGAGCAGTTCTTC. It translates to CASSSLWRGYNEQFF. The rearrangement links TRBV7-9 to TRBJ2-1, with a possible D match to TRBD2 (5 bases). CDR3 length: 15 residues. The V gene lost 4 bases and the J gene lost 4 bases, with 14 bases spanning the gap. Per the germline V gene, CDR1 is SEHNR and CDR2 is FQNEAQ (reference sequence).

There are many counts of this clonotype. V gene TRBV5-1 combines with J gene TRBJ1-5; D is possibly TRBD1 (5 bases). Germline V gene data show CDR1 as SGHRS and CDR2 as YFSETQ. The CDR3 extends over 15 amino acids. Trimming took 0 bases from V and 1 from J, leaving 8 bases between them. CDR3 DNA sequence: TGCGCCAGCAGCTTGGGCGACAGCAGCAATCAGCCCCAGCATTTT. As protein: CASSLGDSSNQPQHF.

This clonotype appeared many times. This sequence joins TRBV6-6 and TRBJ2-7; no reliable D call. Per germline, CDR1 MNHNY and CDR2 SVGAGI (reference sequence). V was pared by 6 bases and J by 2 bases, with 11 bases between. The CDR3 runs to 13 residues. CDR3 bases: TGTGCCAGCAGGCAGGTCCCGGCCTACGAGCAGTACTTC. This translates into CASRQVPAYEQYF.

This clonotype was seen repeatedly, ten times or more. CDR3 in DNA: TGTGCCAGCAGTTTATTGGGGCGGCAGGGAAATCAGCCCCAGCATTTT. It yields the protein CASSLLGRQGNQPQHF. The chain is built from TRBV28 and TRBJ1-5, with D possibly TRBD1 on 5 matching bases. CDR1 is MDHEN, CDR2 SYDVKM, per germline. V lost 1 base and J 4 bases, leaving 14 bases between the germline ends. The CDR3 has 16 residues.